This T cell receptor (beta chain) derives from a study of blood T cell repertoires in COVID-19. Sequencing used immunoSEQ multiplex PCR; TCRdb keeps in-frame clones, though not all of them. Among 270,000 or so clones, approximately 81% were seen once, and the ten largest hold over 2.5%. Sequencing was performed on peripheral blood. This TCR came from a woman aged 55-69 years with active or convalescent COVID-19.

CDR3 nucleotides: TGTGCCACCAGTGATTTGTTTCGCCAGACAGGGGTATGCGGAAGTTTCGGCGAGCAGTACTTC. Translation: CATSDLFRQTGVCGSFGEQYF. The chain carries TRBV24-1 and TRBJ2-7, with 8 bases fitting TRBD1. Unmatched junction bases numbered 24, after V lost 0 bases and J lost 6 bases. Germline V gene data show CDR1 as KGHDR and CDR2 as SFDVKD. The CDR3 is 21 amino acids.